This TCR beta chain was documented in a study of blood T cell repertoires in COVID-19 (dated by TCRdb to the early 2020s). A note on the overall study: Samples from collaborators originated in the United States, Italy and Spain and spanned both the acute and convalescent phases of COVID-19. Samples came from the ongoing ImmuneRACE study (first 160 participants) plus 1,254 subjects from 6 global collaborators. Nearly every sample came with metadata listing a de-identified subject ID, COVID-19 status, age in years and sex. Where HLA class I and class II types were available, the types were taken from metadata supplied by the sample provider, not from assay-based typing. The material from the prospective study consisted of cDNA or gDNA derived from T cells, B-cell-depleted T cells, or PBMCs. The repertoires were made available in a free public database intended to serve as a resource for research on the immune response to SARS-CoV-2. The dataset comprised deeply sampled blood TCRbeta repertoires from subjects exposed to, actively infected with, or recovered from COVID-19. The study at large found these results: The amount of clinical and demographic metadata varied by source and participant and was provided uncurated.

The immunoSEQ Assay, a bias-controlled multiplex PCR, was used to amplify TCRbeta CDR3 regions from genomic DNA. As for the original processing: Nucleated cell counts per sample were estimated from amplification of reference gene primers within the assay. To quantify the absolute abundance of each unique TCRbeta CDR3 rearrangement, sequence reads were collapsed and filtered. For each sample, productive Simpson clonality was calculated by taking the square root of Simpson's diversity index across productive rearrangements. Not all clones reach the TCRdb copy of this immuneACCESS table, which keeps in-frame sequences only. Checked studies attribute under half of the gap to unresolved V genes and leave the rest unexplained. The V and J calls and the clone size are those of that table, but D and trimming were determined from the DNA. A total of about 240,000 clones appear in this sample, 82% of them only once. The ten largest clones take up 3.4% of the sample.

Each collaborating institution followed its own protocols to collect whole blood in K2EDTA tubes. Collaborator samples were shipped for TCRbeta analysis as frozen whole blood, isolated PBMCs, or DNA extracted from either sample type. Of note for this clone: Its antigen specificity is not known. Base qualities are not provided; no much larger clone lies one nucleotide away.

The CDR3 holds 16 amino acids from the cysteine to the phenylalanine. Of the read, only the CDR3 DNA is kept; its 48 bases are in frame from base 1. V lost 1 base and J lost 3 bases; the stretch between them is 14 bases long. The germline V gene encodes CDR1 SGHDT and CDR2 YYEEEE. The chain uses TRBV5-6 and TRBJ1-5, and perhaps TRBD1 as D gene, on 5 matching bases. This sequence was found in a woman under 30 with acute or convalescent COVID-19. Sequences were obtained from peripheral blood. The nucleotides read TGTGCCAGCAGCTTGTCCCCGGGACTGTACAATCAGCCCCAGCATTTT. It translates to CASSLSPGLYNQPQHF.